These 3 T cell receptor beta chains share one sample of origin, sequenced in a study of blood T cell repertoires in COVID-19 (dated by TCRdb to the early 2020s). Library preparation employed the immunoSEQ multiplex PCR assay. Here the immuneACCESS table is served through TCRdb, limited to in-frame sequences with V and J called. Missing clones are a known gap in these copies; in checked studies unresolved V genes cover under half, and the rest lacks a known reason. Recorded for this sample are some 170,000 clones; 75% to 85% of them occurred a single time. Around 6% of the sample lies in the top ten. The sequencing input was PBMCs or T cells enriched from blood (not recorded which). The source is a middle-aged man who had recovered from COVID-19.

The rearrangement uses TRBV6-1 and TRBJ1-1; D not resolved. The CDR3 extends over 16 amino acids. The germline V gene has CDR1 MNHNS and CDR2 SASEGT. The ends were cut back, 2 bases at V and 4 bases at J, with 17 bases in the middle. CDR3 bases: TGTGCCAGCAGTGAATCCCCCGGTCCCACGGGCACTGAAGCTTTCTTT. Amino acids: CASSESPGPTGTEAFF.

This sequence joins TRBV11-2 and TRBJ1-1; no clear D. With 1 base removed from V and 6 bases from J, the gap between germline ends came to 9 bases. Germline-derived CDR1 and CDR2 are SGHAT and FQNNGV. The CDR3 consists of 13 residues. The chain's CDR3 is CASSLAAGAEAFF. For the CDR3, the DNA is TGTGCCAGCAGCTTAGCTGCCGGGGCTGAAGCTTTCTTT.

The chain employs TRBV10-2 and TRBJ1-4; 10 nucleotides line up with TRBD1. CDR1 WSHSY and CDR2 SAAADI come from the germline V gene. V trimming: 6 bases; J trimming: 5 bases; junction bases outside the gene matches: 6. The length of the CDR3 is 15 residues. CDR3 in DNA: TGCGCCAGCAGGGAGACAGGGGGCGCGAATGAAAAACTGTTTTTT. Its protein product is CASRETGGANEKLFF.